This T cell receptor (beta chain) was sequenced for a study of beta chain features in type 1 diabetes. Trimming cost V 3 bases and J 1 base, with 10 bases left between them. CDR1 is LNHDA, CDR2 SQIVND, per germline (reference sequence). The CDR3 is 16 residues long. The authors reverse transcribed all of the isolated RNA, so sequencing captured expressed TCRB transcripts. Here immunoSEQ multiplex PCR was the method, and the copy in TCRdb shows in-frame clones only, minus some. The table has approximately 100,000 clones, approximately 30% seen once. This clone was picked up a small number of times. Its antigen is not known. Study observations and caveats: Type 1 diabetes patients had moderately but significantly shorter TCRB CDR3s in all four CD4+ subsets.

This clonotype was sampled from a woman in her late teens or twenties with type 1 diabetes. The rearrangement uses TRBV19 and TRBJ2-6; weak D call: TRBD2 (7 bases). Material for sequencing was central memory CD4+ T cells from blood. The CDR3 region is CASSMGGTSGANVLTF. The CDR3 DNA reads TGTGCCAGTAGTATGGGGGGGACATCTGGGGCCAACGTCCTGACTTTC.